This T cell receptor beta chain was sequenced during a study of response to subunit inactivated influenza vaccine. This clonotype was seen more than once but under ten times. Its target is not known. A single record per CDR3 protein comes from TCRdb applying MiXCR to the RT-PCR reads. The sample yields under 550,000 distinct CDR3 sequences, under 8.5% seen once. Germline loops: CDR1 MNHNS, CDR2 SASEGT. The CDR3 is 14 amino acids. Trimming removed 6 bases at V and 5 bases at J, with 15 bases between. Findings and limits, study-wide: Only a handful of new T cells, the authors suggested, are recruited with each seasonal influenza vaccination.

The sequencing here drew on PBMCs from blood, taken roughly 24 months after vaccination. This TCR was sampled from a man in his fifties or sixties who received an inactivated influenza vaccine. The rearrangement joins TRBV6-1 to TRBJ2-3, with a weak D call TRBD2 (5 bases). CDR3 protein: CASRDYHGRDTQYF. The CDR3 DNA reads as TGTGCCAGCAGAGACTACCATGGTAGAGATACGCAGTATTTT.